These 9 T cell receptor beta chains originate from one sample sequenced in a study of T cells in localized non-small cell lung cancer (dated by TCRdb to the early 2020s). The library was made by the immunoSEQ multiplex PCR assay. TCRdb obtained this table from immuneACCESS and retained in-frame rearrangements with V and J assigned. These tables miss some clones; where compared with another copy, unresolved V genes account for less than half of the shortfall, and the remainder is unexplained. This sample is represented by roughly 72,000 clones; approximately 87% of them were singletons. The top ten clonotypes cover 20% to 25% of the sample. Material: peripheral blood, obtained before any cancer treatment. The receptors here all came from a male donor at least 60 years old with stage III squamous cell lung carcinoma.

V and J are TRBV18 and TRBJ1-1; D possibly corresponds to TRBD1 (5 bases). Trimming removed 3 bases from V and 1 base from J, with 12 bases in between. This CDR3 contains 15 residues. Germline CDR1 reads KGHSH; CDR2 reads LQKENI. The CDR3 DNA sequence: TGTGCCAGCTCACCGTCACAGGTTCGGAACACTGAAGCTTTCTTT. This codes for CASSPSQVRNTEAFF.

The chain has TRBV7-8 and TRBJ2-7, with a possible D match to TRBD2 (6 bases). Germline V gene lookup returns CDR1 SGHVS and CDR2 FQNEAQ. The V end lost 5 bases, the J end lost 0 bases, and 11 bases lay between the germline ends. This CDR3 is built from 14 residues. CDR3 in DNA: TGTGCCAGCAGCCCGCGGGGTTTCTCCTACGAGCAGTACTTC. Translation gives CASSPRGFSYEQYF.

The rearrangement joins TRBV5-5 to TRBJ2-1; the match to TRBD1 covers 8 bases. The CDR3 spans 13 residues. Germline loops: CDR1 SGHKS, CDR2 YYEKEE (reference sequence). Trimming cost V 4 bases and J 8 bases; bases outside gene matches: 5. CDR3 region: CASSRTGGYEQFF. CDR3 DNA sequence: TGTGCCAGCAGCAGAACAGGGGGGTATGAGCAGTTCTTC.

The rearrangement joins TRBV11-2 to TRBJ1-4; possible D gene TRBD1, 5 bases. V gave up 3 bases and J gave up 6 bases, with 17 bases separating them. Germline V gives CDR1 SGHAT, CDR2 FQNNGV. CDR3 length: 16 amino acids. The CDR3 DNA is TGTGCCAGCAGCTTCAGAGGGGCCCCCGGTGATGAAAAACTGTTTTTT. It encodes CASSFRGAPGDEKLFF.

The rearrangement uses TRBV5-6 and TRBJ2-7; D ambiguous. The germline V and J ends were trimmed by 4 bases and 0 bases, with 8 bases remaining between them. This CDR3 contains 13 residues. The germline V gene has CDR1 SGHDT and CDR2 YYEEEE. The CDR3 DNA sequence: TGTGCCAGCAGCACCAGTGGCTCCTACGAGCAGTACGTC. Translated, it gives CASSTSGSYEQYV.

The chain carries TRBV7-2 and TRBJ1-1; the D is unclear. V was pared by 0 bases and J by 1 base, with 12 bases between. Germline values: CDR1 SGHTA, CDR2 FQGNSA. CDR3 length: 16 amino acids. The DNA of the CDR3 is TGTGCCAGCAGCTTAGCCGGAACACGGGGGAACACTGAAGCTTTCTTT. It is translated as CASSLAGTRGNTEAFF. Using reference TRBV7-2 and TRBJ1-1 for the parts outside the CDR3, the full variable domain is GAGVSQSPSNKVTEKGKDVELRCDPISGHTALYWYRQSLGQGLEFLIYFQGNSAPDKSGLPSDRFSAERTGGSVSTLTIQRTQQEDSAVYLCASSLAGTRGNTEAFFGQGTRLTVV.

The table lists this clone with a few counts. The chain uses TRBV30 and TRBJ1-1; no clear D gene. Trimming took off 4 bases at V and 2 bases at J, with 11 bases between the two ends. This CDR3 has 13 residues. Germline loops: CDR1 GTSNPN, CDR2 SVGIG (reference sequence). The chain's CDR3 is CAWTRSGNTEAFF. The CDR3 coding sequence is TGTGCCTGGACACGGTCCGGCAACACTGAAGCTTTCTTT.

The genes are TRBV19 and TRBJ2-2; 10 bases are shared with TRBD1. CDR1 and CDR2 (germline): LNHDA, SQIVND (reference sequence). This CDR3 comprises 15 residues. Trimming at V came to 5 bases and at J to 6 bases, leaving 6 bases not matched to a gene. The CDR3 DNA reads TGTGCCAGTAGTCCCGGGACAGGGGTAGCCGGGGAGCTGTTTTTT. Translation: CASSPGTGVAGELFF.

This chain links TRBV6-6 with TRBJ1-4; D gene unclear. In germline, CDR1 is MNHNY, CDR2 SVGAGI (reference sequence). Trimming took 5 bases from V and 4 from J, leaving 8 bases between them. This CDR3 is 13 amino acids long. The CDR3 spells CASSAKVNEKLFF. CDR3 sequence (DNA): TGTGCCAGCAGTGCGAAGGTTAATGAAAAACTGTTTTTT.